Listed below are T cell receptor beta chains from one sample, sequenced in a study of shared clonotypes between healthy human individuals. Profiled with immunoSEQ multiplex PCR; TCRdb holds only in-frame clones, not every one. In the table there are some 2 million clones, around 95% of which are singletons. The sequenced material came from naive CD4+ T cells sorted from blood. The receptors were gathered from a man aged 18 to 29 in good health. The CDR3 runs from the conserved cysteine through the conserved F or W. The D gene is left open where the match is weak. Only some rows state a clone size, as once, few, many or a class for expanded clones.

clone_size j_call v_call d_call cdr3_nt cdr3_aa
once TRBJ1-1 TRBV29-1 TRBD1 TGCAGCGTCCCACATGACAGGGGCTTGAACACTGAAGCTTTCTTT CSVPHDRGLNTEAFF
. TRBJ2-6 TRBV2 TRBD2 TGTGCCAGCAGACTAGCGGGGGTCTCTGGGGCCAACGTCCTGACTTTC CASRLAGVSGANVLTF
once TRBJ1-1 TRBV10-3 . TGTGCCATCAACCAGGGCTCGAACACTGAAGCTTTCTTT CAINQGSNTEAFF
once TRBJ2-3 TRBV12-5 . TGTGCTAGTGGTTTGGGCCAGGTCACAGATACGCAGTATTTT CASGLGQVTDTQYF
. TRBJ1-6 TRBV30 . TGTGCCTGGAGTGAGGTAATAGGACGTTCACCCCTCCACTTT CAWSEVIGRSPLHF
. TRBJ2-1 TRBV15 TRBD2 TGTGCCACCAGCAGAGATTTAGCGGGGGCCAGCTACAATGAGCAGTTCTTC CATSRDLAGASYNEQFF
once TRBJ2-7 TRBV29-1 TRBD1 TGCAGCGTCACTCCGGGACAGGGGGCCTACGAGCAGTACTTC CSVTPGQGAYEQYF
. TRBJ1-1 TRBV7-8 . TGTGCCAGCAGTTTTAGCAGGGACATTGAAGCTTTCTTT CASSFSRDIEAFF
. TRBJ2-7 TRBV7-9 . TGTGCCAGCAGCCTTTCTGGAGACAGGACTTACGAGCAGTACTTC CASSLSGDRTYEQYF
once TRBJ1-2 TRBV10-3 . TGTGCCATCAGTGAGTCAGGTCAGCATAACACCTTC CAISESGQHNTF
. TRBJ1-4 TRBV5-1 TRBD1 TGCGCCAGCAGCTTCAATGGGGACAGGCGGGATGAAAAACTGTTTTTT CASSFNGDRRDEKLFF
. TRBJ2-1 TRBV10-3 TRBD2 TGTGCCATCAGAGGACTAGCGGACAATGAGCAGTTCTTC CAIRGLADNEQFF
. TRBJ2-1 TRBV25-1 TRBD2 TGTGCCAGCAGCCGATGGGGGACTAGCGGAACCTACAATGAGCAGTTCTTC CASSRWGTSGTYNEQFF
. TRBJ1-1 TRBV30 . TGTGCCTGGAGGGCGCAGCCGAACACTGAAGCTTTCTTT CAWRAQPNTEAFF
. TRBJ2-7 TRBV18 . TGTGCCAGCTCACCAGGCCAGGCCAATTCCTACGAGCAGTACTTC CASSPGQANSYEQYF
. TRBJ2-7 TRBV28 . TGTGCCAGCAACCCGTCTGCATATGCCTACGAGCAGTACTTC CASNPSAYAYEQYF
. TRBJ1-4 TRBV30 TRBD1 TGTGCCTGGAGTGGGTCCGGGACAGTCCGTGAAAAACTGTTTTTT CAWSGSGTVREKLFF
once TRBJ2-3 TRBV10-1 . TGCGCCAGCAGTCCTAACAGGGTACCCGCAGATACGCAGTATTTT CASSPNRVPADTQYF
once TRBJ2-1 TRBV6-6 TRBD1 TGTGCCAGCAGTCCACAGGGGGTTTACAATGAGCAGTTCTTC CASSPQGVYNEQFF
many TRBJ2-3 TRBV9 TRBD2 TGTGCCAGCAGCGTAGCGGAAGCGGGAGGGCGAGATACGCAGTATTTT CASSVAEAGGRDTQYF
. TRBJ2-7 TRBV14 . TGTGCCAGCAGCCAGGTGGGGGGTCACGAGCAGTACTTC CASSQVGGHEQYF
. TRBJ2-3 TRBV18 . TGTGCCAGCTCACCAGAGACGAGAGATACGCAGTATTTT CASSPETRDTQYF
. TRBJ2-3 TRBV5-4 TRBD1 TGTGCCAGCAGCAAAGGGGGGTCGGACAGGGGGCAGTATTTT CASSKGGSDRGQYF
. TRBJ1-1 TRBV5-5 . TGTGCCAGCAGCCGATCCGGGACCGTCGCGAACACTGAAGCTTTCTTT CASSRSGTVANTEAFF
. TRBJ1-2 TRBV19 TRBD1 TGTGCCAGCTCCAAAAAACTCAGGGACAGAACTATTTACTATGGCTACACCTTC CASSKKLRDRTIYYGYTF
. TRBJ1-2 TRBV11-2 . TGTGCCAGCAGCCGCTTACCCGGGAATGGCTACACCTTC CASSRLPGNGYTF